This TCR beta chain derives from a study of T cell responses to AZD1222 COVID-19 vaccine. Study results and limitations: Repertoire collection took place solely once the T cell response had peaked. Unmutated regions of variants are reportedly targeted by nearly half of spike-specific TCRs. It should be noted that donors were predominantly white British and more often female, and clonal diversity was possibly underestimated. Baseline antibody screening turned up just a handful of seropositive AZD1222 recipients.

In this sample, this clone turned up a few times. Its antigen is unidentified. Assay: immunoSEQ multiplex PCR; the TCRdb copy retains only in-frame clones and omits some. The table includes about 110,000 clones, 81% detected once. This CDR3 is built from 15 residues. V lost 3 bases, J lost 3 bases, and 15 bases lay in between. CDR1 is KGHSH and CDR2 is LQKENI in the germline V gene. This chain uses TRBV18 with TRBJ2-7; D possibly matches TRBD1 or TRBD2 (5 bases each). The specimen was peripheral blood, collected on day 0 of AZD1222 vaccination. This receptor was taken from an adult in good health. CDR3 sequence: CASSPGVGSVYEQYF. CDR3 nucleotides: TGTGCCAGCTCACCGGGGGTAGGATCCGTCTACGAGCAGTACTTC.